Presented here are 5 T cell receptor beta chains from one specimen sequenced in a study of patients and donors after allogeneic stem cell transplantation (dated by TCRdb to about 2020). Library generation was performed with RT-PCR. Sequencing relied on a NextSeq 550. TCRdb reworked the public reads: Q25 trimming with fastp, MiXCR clone assembly, productive beta chains retained. Each record represents a unique CDR3 protein, reported with the most common genes and DNA among its rows. In this sample the table shows 150,000 to 200,000 distinct CDR3 sequences, 24% of which occur a single time. Together, the top ten hold roughly 26% of the sample. Sequenced sample: blood, either unsorted or a sorted T cell fraction (not recorded which). Source of these receptors: a human donor who was either an allogeneic HSCT recipient or a stem cell or donor lymphocyte infusion donor (not recorded which). It is not recorded whose cells these are; they may come from a transplant donor.

This chain links TRBV3-1 with TRBJ2-1, with unresolved D. V lost 8 bases and J 10 bases, leaving 9 bases between the germline ends. This CDR3 is 10 amino acids long. Germline-derived CDR1 and CDR2 are LGHDT and YNNKEL (reference sequence). The CDR3: CASGEPEQFF. The CDR3 DNA sequence: TGTGCCAGCGGGGAACCCGAGCAGTTCTTC.

The rearrangement links TRBV30 to TRBJ1-3; 10 nucleotides agree with TRBD1. Trimming removed 4 bases from V and 3 bases from J; junction bases left unmatched: 6. Germline lookup yields CDR1 GTSNPN and CDR2 SVGIG (reference sequence). The CDR3 sequence is 15 residues long. CDR3: CAWNPGQGLGNTIYF. For the CDR3, the DNA is TGTGCCTGGAACCCGGGACAGGGGCTTGGAAACACCATATATTTT.

The gene calls are TRBV20-1 and TRBJ2-1; TRBD2 matches 15 bases. The length of the CDR3 is 13 residues. The J segment lost 9 bases and the V segment lost 6 bases, leaving 3 bases of the junction unmatched. Germline CDR1 and CDR2: DFQATT and SNEGSKA (reference sequence). CDR3 loop: CSARTSGGVEQFF. The CDR3 DNA reads TGCAGTGCCAGGACTAGCGGGGGGGTTGAGCAGTTCTTC.

V usage is TRBV5-1 and J usage is TRBJ1-1; D gene unclear. V lost 1 base and J 1 base, leaving 14 bases between the germline ends. Per germline, CDR1 SGHRS and CDR2 YFSETQ. This CDR3 spans 16 amino acids. CDR3 in DNA: TGCGCCAGCAGCTTGTTTGGCGGTCGAGAGAACACTGAAGCTTTCTTT. Its protein is CASSLFGGRENTEAFF.

The CDR3 bases are TGTGCCAGCAGTTTAAGGCATCCTACCTACGAGCAGTACTTC. This sequence encodes CASSLRHPTYEQYF. The V call is TRBV27, the J call TRBJ2-7; D uncertain. Germline V gene data show CDR1 as MNHEY and CDR2 as SMNVEV (reference sequence). Trimming took 2 bases from V and 2 from J, leaving 10 bases between them. The CDR3 totals 14 residues.